This record concerns one T cell receptor (beta chain) sequence. PCR used 60 Vbeta primers and 13 Jbeta primers. Clones were read by immunoSEQ multiplex PCR, and TCRdb kept only the in-frame ones, dropping some. The data show more than 60,000 clones, around 74% seen once. The data were obtained in a study of cytomegalovirus exposure and HLA in healthy donors. J gave up 5 bases and V 2 bases, and 0 bases lay outside the gene matches. CDR1 is SGHTA, CDR2 FQGNSA, per germline. The CDR3 length is 14 residues. This chain links TRBV7-2 with TRBJ2-2; 9 positions agree with TRBD2. The specimen sequenced was PBMCs. The receptor was derived from a male donor in good health and CMV-seropositive. CDR3 sequence reads: CASSLSGGTGELFF. As DNA, the CDR3 is TGTGCCAGCAGCTTAAGCGGGGGGACCGGGGAGCTGTTTTTT. Full variable domain (remainder filled in from reference TRBV7-2 and TRBJ2-2): GAGVSQSPSNKVTEKGKDVELRCDPISGHTALYWYRQSLGQGLEFLIYFQGNSAPDKSGLPSDRFSAERTGGSVSTLTIQRTQQEDSAVYLCASSLSGGTGELFFGEGSRLTVL.